These T cell receptor beta chains were read from a single sample in a study of technical replicates of blood from a few donors. Profiled with immunoSEQ multiplex PCR; TCRdb holds only in-frame clones, not every one. Of approximately 88,000 clones in the sample, approximately 94% were seen once. Specimen: T cells isolated from PBMCs. The receptor source for this set is a human donor in good health. Each CDR3 is given with its conserved first and last residue. A D gene is named only where the DNA matches it firmly. Clone size is shown for a subset of rows, as once, few, many or a class of expanded clone.

D,size,J,V,DNA,CDR3
TRBD2,-,TRBJ2-3,TRBV14,TGTGCCAGCAGCCCGGGGGGAGATACGCAGTATTTT,CASSPGGDTQYF
TRBD1,-,TRBJ2-7,TRBV6-5,TGTGCCAGCAGCCCTCAACAGGGGGCATACGAGCAGTACTTC,CASSPQQGAYEQYF
-,once,TRBJ1-2,TRBV21-1,TGTGCCAGCAGCAACCTTCTCCCCCGGACAGGGAATGGCTACACCTTC,CASSNLLPRTGNGYTF
TRBD1,-,TRBJ2-1,TRBV30,TGTGCCTGGAAGACAGGGTTATACAATGAGCAGTTCTTC,CAWKTGLYNEQFF
TRBD1,-,TRBJ2-2,TRBV15,TGTGCCACCAGCACTTATACAGGGGTGGACACCGGGGAGCTGTTTTTT,CATSTYTGVDTGELFF
-,-,TRBJ1-4,TRBV2,TGTGCCAGCATCCGTACGGCGGCTAATGAAAAACTGTTTTTT,CASIRTAANEKLFF
TRBD2,-,TRBJ2-1,TRBV19,TGTGCCAGTAGGCGGGAGGGCCGGTTCAATGAGCAGTTCTTC,CASRREGRFNEQFF
-,-,TRBJ2-2,TRBV2,TGTGCCATCACCGTTGCGGGCGCTTACACCGGGGAGCTGTTTTTT,CAITVAGAYTGELFF
TRBD1,-,TRBJ1-1,TRBV19,TGTGCCAGTAGGCCCCAGGGGGGGAACACTGAAGCTTTCTTT,CASRPQGGNTEAFF
TRBD2,-,TRBJ2-5,TRBV2,TGTGCCAGCACCTTGATGGGACTAGCGGGGGAAGAGACCCAGTACTTC,CASTLMGLAGEETQYF
-,-,TRBJ2-3,TRBV11-2,TGTGCCAGTATGGGGGGATACACAGATACGCAGTATTTT,CASMGGYTDTQYF
-,-,TRBJ2-5,TRBV19,TGTGCCAGTAGTCAGACTAGCCAAGAGACCCAGTACTTC,CASSQTSQETQYF
TRBD2,-,TRBJ2-2,TRBV5-1,TGCGCCAGCAGCGACCCCCTAGCGGGCGCAAACACCGGGGAGCTGTTTTTT,CASSDPLAGANTGELFF
-,once,TRBJ1-6,TRBV7-6,TGTGCCAGCAGCCTCCGGATAGGGGATTCACCCCTCCACTTT,CASSLRIGDSPLHF
-,-,TRBJ2-1,TRBV19,TGTGCCAGTAGTATACAGGGAAAACCCTACAATGAGCAGTTCTTC,CASSIQGKPYNEQFF